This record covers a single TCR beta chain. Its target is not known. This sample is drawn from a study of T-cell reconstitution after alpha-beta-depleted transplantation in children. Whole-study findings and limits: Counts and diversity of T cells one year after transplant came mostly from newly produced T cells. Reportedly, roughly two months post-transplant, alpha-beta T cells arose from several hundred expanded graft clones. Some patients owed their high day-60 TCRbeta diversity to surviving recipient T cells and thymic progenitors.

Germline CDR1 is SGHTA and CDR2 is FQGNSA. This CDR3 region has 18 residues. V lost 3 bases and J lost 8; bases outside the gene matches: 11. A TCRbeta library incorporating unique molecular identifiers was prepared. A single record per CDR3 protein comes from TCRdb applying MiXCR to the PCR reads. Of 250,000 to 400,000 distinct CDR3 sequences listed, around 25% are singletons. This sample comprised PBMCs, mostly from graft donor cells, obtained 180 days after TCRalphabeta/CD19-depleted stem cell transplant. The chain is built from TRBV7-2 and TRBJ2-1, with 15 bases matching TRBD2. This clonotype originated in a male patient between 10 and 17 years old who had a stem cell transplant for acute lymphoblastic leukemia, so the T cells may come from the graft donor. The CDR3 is CASSFAVGTSGRRDEQFF. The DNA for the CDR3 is TGTGCCAGCAGCTTTGCCGTCGGGACTAGCGGGAGGCGAGATGAGCAGTTCTTC. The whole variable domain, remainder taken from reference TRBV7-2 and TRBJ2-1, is GAGVSQSPSNKVTEKGKDVELRCDPISGHTALYWYRQSLGQGLEFLIYFQGNSAPDKSGLPSDRFSAERTGGSVSTLTIQRTQQEDSAVYLCASSFAVGTSGRRDEQFFGPGTRLTVL.